A single sample gave rise to the 10 T cell receptor beta chains below, sequenced in a study of blood T cell repertoires in COVID-19. The protocol was immunoSEQ multiplex PCR, while the TCRdb copy is restricted to in-frame clones and leaves out a portion. This sample has 200,000 or so clones, with 85% to 90% found just once. The specimen was PBMCs or T cells enriched from blood (not recorded which). The receptors were gathered from a middle-aged woman with acute COVID-19.

The chain uses TRBV18 and TRBJ1-4, with 8 bases matching TRBD1. This CDR3 spans 15 amino acids. V dropped 5 bases and J dropped 7; count of bases not matched to a gene: 9. Germline V gives CDR1 KGHSH, CDR2 LQKENI. The CDR3 here is CASSSPRTGLEKLFF. CDR3 sequence (DNA): TGTGCCAGCTCATCCCCCAGGACAGGGCTTGAAAAACTGTTTTTT.

The V gene is TRBV5-1, the J gene TRBJ1-4, with D hard to call. The CDR3 spans 15 residues. V was pared by 0 bases and J by 0 bases, with 6 bases between. Germline CDR1 is SGHRS and CDR2 is YFSETQ. This chain's CDR3 is CASSLDSTTNEKLFF. The CDR3 region has the DNA TGCGCCAGCAGCTTGGACAGCACAACTAATGAAAAACTGTTTTTT.

This rearrangement joins TRBV5-1 to TRBJ1-1; D is unresolved. Trimming took off 4 bases at V and 1 base at J, with 8 bases between the two ends. CDR1 is SGHRS, CDR2 YFSETQ, per germline. The CDR3 has 13 amino acids. The CDR3 coding sequence is TGCGCCAGCAGCCAAACAGCGAACACTGAAGCTTTCTTT. Translated, it gives CASSQTANTEAFF.

This chain links TRBV19 with TRBJ2-7; tentatively, D is TRBD1 (7 bases). CDR1 and CDR2 (germline): LNHDA, SQIVND (reference sequence). The CDR3 length is 14 residues. Trimming took off 4 bases at V and 1 base at J, with 11 bases between the two ends. The CDR3 coding sequence is TGTGCCAGTAGTAAGACAGGGAGGTCCTACGAGCAGTACTTC. Its protein product is CASSKTGRSYEQYF.

The chain uses TRBV15 and TRBJ1-1; D possibly corresponds to TRBD1 (5 bases). Trimming removed 1 base at V and 0 bases at J, with 9 bases between. The V gene's germline CDR1 is LNHNV and CDR2 YYDKDF (reference sequence). This CDR3 contains 15 residues. The CDR3 here is CATSRAAGVNTEAFF. The CDR3 DNA follows: TGTGCCACCAGCAGAGCCGCGGGGGTGAACACTGAAGCTTTCTTT.

The rearrangement joins TRBV29-1 to TRBJ2-5; 8 bases fit TRBD1. Looked up from germline, CDR1 is SQVTM and CDR2 is ANQGSEA. This CDR3 has 14 amino acids. Losses at the gene ends were 3 bases for V and 5 bases for J; bases not matched to a gene: 8. The DNA of the CDR3 is TGCAGCGTTGACCGGGACAGGCCCCGGGAGACCCAGTACTTC. Protein sequence: CSVDRDRPRETQYF.

V usage is TRBV24-1 and J usage is TRBJ1-2; D is uncertain. Trimming left V 4 bases short and J 2 bases short, with 10 bases between. The CDR3 spans 14 residues. Per the germline V gene, CDR1 is KGHDR and CDR2 is SFDVKD. The CDR3, as DNA: TGTGCCACCAGTGACCGCAGTTTCAACTATGGCTACACCTTC. It translates to CATSDRSFNYGYTF.

The genes are TRBV7-9 and TRBJ2-2; D gene uncertain. The CDR3 totals 17 residues. Germline-derived CDR1 and CDR2 are SEHNR and FQNEAQ (reference sequence). V lost 4 bases and J lost 2, with 17 bases in between. The CDR3, as DNA: TGTGCCAGCAGCTCCCCCCCAGGTACCTCAAACACCGGGGAGCTGTTTTTT. It encodes CASSSPPGTSNTGELFF.

CDR3 DNA: TGTGCCAGCAGTTTTGGGACTTCGGGGGACACTGAAGCTTTCTTT. It is translated as CASSFGTSGDTEAFF. This chain joins TRBV27 and TRBJ1-1, with D possibly matching TRBD1 (5 bases). The CDR3 has 15 amino acids. Trimming took 3 bases from V and 3 from J, leaving 14 bases between them. Looked up from germline, CDR1 is MNHEY and CDR2 is SMNVEV (reference sequence).

V is TRBV12-5 and J is TRBJ1-2; 10 bases are a match to TRBD1. Germline trimming cut 0 bases from V and 1 base from J; bases unmatched to any gene: 5. The germline V gene encodes CDR1 LGHNT and CDR2 FRNRAP. CDR3 size: 17 residues. For the CDR3, the DNA is TGTGCTAGTGGTTTGGTCCTGACAGGGGGCCTTAACTATGGCTACACCTTC. Its protein product is CASGLVLTGGLNYGYTF. The variable domain in full, completed from reference TRBV12-5 and TRBJ1-2, reads DARVTQTPRHKVTEMGQEVTMRCQPILGHNTVFWYRQTMMQGLELLAYFRNRAPLDDSGMPKDRFSAEMPDATLATLKIQPSEPRDSAVYFCASGLVLTGGLNYGYTFGSGTRLTVV.